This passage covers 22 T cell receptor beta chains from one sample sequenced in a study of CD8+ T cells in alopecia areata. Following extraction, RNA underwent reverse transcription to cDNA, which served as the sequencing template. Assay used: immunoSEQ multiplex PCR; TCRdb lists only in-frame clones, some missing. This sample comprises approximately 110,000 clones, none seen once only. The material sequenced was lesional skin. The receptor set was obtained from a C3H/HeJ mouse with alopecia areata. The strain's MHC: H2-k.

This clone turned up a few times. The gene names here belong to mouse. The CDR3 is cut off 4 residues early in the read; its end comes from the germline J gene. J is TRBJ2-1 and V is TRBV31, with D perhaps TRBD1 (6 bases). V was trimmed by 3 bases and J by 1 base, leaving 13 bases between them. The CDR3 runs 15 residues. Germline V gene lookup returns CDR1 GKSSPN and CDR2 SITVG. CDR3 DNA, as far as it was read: TGTGCCTGGAGCCCTCCGGGACAAAACTATGCT. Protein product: CAWSPPGQNYA. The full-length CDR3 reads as CAWSPPGQNYAEQFF.

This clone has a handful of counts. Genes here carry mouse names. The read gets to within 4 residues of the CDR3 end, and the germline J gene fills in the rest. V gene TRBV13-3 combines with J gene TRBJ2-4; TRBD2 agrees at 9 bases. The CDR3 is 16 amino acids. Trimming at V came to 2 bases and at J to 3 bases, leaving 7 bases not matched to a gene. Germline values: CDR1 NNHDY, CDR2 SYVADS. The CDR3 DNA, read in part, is TGTGCCAGCAGTGAGGTCTGGGGGGGGACACAAAAC. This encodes CASSEVWGGTQN. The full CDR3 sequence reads CASSEVWGGTQNTLYF.

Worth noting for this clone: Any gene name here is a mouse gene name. The CDR3 reads CASSNTGINQDTQYF. The sequenced CDR3 bases are TGTGCCAGCAGTAACACAGGGATTAACCAAGAC. The rearrangement uses TRBV19 and TRBJ2-5; D is perhaps TRBD1 (6 bases). The read is 4 residues too short to cover the CDR3 end, so that end is filled in from the germline J gene. Trimming cost V 3 bases and J 0 bases, with 11 bases left between them. There are 15 residues in the CDR3. Germline CDR1 FNHDT, CDR2 SITEND (reference sequence).

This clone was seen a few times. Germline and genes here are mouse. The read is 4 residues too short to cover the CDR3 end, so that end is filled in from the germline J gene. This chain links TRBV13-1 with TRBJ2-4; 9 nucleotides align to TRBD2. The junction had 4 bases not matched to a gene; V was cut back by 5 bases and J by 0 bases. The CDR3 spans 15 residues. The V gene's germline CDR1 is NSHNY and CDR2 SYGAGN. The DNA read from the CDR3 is TGTGCCAGCAGGCGGGACTGGGATAGTCAAAAC. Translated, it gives CASRRDWDSQN. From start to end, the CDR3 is CASRRDWDSQNTLYF.

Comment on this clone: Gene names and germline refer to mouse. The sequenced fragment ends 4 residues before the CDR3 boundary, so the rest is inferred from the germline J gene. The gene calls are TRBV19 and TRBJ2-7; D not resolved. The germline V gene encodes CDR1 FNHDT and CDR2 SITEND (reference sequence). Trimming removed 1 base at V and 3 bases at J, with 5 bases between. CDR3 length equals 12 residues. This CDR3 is CASSISRYEQYF. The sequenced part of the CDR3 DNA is TGTGCCAGCAGTATAAGTCGCTAT.

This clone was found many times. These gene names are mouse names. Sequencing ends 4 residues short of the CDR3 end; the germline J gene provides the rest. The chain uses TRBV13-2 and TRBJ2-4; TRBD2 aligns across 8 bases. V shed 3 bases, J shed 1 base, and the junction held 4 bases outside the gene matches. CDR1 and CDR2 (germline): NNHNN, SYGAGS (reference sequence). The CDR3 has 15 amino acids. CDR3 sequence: CASGAPTGGQNTLYF. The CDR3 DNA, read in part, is TGTGCCAGCGGTGCCCCGACTGGGGGTCAAAAC.

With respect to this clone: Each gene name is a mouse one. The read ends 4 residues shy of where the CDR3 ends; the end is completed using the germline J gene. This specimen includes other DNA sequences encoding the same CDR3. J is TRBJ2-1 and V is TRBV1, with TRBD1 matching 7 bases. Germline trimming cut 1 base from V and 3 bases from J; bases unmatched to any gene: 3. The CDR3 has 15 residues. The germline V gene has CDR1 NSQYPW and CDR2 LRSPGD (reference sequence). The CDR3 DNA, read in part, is TGCACCTGCAGTGCAGCCGACAGGGTCTATGCT. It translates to CTCSAADRVYA. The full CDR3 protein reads CTCSAADRVYAEQFF.

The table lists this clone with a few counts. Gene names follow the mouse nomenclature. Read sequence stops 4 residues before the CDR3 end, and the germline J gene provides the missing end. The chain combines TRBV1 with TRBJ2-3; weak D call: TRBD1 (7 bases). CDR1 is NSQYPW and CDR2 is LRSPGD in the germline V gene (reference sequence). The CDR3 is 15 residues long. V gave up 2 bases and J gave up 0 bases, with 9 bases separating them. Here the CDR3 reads CTCSAPGGSAETLYF. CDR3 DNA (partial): TGCACCTGCAGTGCACCAGGGGGGAGTGCAGAA.

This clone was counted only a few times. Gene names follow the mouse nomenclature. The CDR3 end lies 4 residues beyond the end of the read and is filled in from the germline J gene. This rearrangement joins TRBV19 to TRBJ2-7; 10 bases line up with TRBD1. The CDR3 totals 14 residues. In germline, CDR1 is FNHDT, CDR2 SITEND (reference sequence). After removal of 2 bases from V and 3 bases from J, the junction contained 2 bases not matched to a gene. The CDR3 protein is CASSMGQGIYEQYF. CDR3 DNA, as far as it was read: TGTGCCAGCAGTATGGGACAGGGGATCTAT.

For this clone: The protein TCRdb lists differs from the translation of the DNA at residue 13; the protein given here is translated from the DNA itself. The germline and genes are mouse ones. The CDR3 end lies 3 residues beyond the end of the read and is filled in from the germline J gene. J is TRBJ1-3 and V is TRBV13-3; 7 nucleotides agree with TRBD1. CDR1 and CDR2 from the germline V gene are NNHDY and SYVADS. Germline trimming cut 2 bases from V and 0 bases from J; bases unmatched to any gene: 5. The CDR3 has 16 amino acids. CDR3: CASSERDRDSGNTLYF. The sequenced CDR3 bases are TGTGCCAGCAGTGAGCGAGACAGGGATTCTGGAAATACG.

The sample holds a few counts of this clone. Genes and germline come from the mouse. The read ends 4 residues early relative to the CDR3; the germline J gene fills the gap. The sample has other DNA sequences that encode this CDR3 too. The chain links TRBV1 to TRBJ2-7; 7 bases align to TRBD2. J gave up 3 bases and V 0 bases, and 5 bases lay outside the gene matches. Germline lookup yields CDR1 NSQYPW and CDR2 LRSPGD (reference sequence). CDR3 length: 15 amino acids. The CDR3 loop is CTCSADLLGVYEQYF. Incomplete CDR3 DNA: TGCACCTGCAGTGCAGATTTGCTGGGGGTCTAT.

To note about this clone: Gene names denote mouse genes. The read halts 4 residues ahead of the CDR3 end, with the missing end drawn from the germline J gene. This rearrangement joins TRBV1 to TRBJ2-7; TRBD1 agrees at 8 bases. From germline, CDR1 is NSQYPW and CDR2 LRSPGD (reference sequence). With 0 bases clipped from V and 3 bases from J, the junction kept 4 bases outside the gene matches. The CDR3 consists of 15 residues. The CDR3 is CTCSADRQGRYEQYF. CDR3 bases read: TGCACCTGCAGTGCAGATCGACAGGGGCGCTAT.

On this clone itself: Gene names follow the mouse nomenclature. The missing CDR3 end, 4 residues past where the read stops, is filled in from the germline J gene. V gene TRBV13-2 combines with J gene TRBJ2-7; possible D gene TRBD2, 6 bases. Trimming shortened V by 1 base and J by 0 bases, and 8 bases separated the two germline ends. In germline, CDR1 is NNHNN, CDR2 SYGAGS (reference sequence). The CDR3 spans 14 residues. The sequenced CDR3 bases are TGTGCCAGCGGTGATAGACTGGTCTCCTAT. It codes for CASGDRLVSY. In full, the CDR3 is CASGDRLVSYEQYF.

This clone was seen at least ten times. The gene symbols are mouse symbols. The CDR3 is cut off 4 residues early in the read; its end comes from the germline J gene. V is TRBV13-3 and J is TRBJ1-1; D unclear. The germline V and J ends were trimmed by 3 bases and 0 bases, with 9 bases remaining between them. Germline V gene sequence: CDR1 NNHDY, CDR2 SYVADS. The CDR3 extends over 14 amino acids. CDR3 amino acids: CASSVIHSNTEVFF. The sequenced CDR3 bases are TGTGCCAGCAGTGTGATCCACTCAAACACA.

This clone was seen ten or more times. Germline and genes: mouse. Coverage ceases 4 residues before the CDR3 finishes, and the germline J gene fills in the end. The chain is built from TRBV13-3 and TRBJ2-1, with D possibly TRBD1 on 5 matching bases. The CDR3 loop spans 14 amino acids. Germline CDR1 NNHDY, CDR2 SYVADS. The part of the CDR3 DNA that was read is TGTGCCAGCAGTGATGGGCAGGGTGGGGCT. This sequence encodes CASSDGQGGA. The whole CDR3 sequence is CASSDGQGGAEQFF.

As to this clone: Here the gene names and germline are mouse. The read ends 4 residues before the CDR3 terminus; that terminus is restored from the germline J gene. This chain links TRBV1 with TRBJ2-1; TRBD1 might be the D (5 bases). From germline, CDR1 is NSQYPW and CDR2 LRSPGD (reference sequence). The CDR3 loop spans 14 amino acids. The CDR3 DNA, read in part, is TGCACCTGCAGTGCAGAAAGGGGATGGGCT. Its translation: CTCSAERGWA. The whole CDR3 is CTCSAERGWAEQFF. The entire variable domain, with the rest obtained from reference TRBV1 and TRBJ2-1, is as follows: VTLLEQNPRWRLVPRGQAVNLRCILKNSQYPWMSWYQQDLQKQLQWLFTLRSPGDKEVKSLPGADYLATRVTDTELRLQVANMSQGRTLYCTCSAERGWAEQFFGPGTRLTVL.

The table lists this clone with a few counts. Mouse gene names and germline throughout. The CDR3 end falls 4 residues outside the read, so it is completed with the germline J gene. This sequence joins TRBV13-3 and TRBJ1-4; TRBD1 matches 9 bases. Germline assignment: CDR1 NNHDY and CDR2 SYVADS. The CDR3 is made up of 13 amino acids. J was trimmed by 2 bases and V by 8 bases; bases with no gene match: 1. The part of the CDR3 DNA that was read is TGTGCCAGGGGGACAGGGTCCAACGAA. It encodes CARGTGSNE. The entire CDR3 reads CARGTGSNERLFF.

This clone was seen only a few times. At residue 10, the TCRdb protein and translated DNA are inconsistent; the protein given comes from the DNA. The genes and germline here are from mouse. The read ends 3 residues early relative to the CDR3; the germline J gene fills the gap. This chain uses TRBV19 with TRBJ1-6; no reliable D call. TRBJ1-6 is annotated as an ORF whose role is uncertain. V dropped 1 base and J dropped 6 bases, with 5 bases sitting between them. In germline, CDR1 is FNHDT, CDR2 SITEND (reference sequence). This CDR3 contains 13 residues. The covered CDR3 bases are TGTGCCAGCAGTATAACTCGTAATTCGCCC. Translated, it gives CASSITRNSP. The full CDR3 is CASSITRNSPLYF.

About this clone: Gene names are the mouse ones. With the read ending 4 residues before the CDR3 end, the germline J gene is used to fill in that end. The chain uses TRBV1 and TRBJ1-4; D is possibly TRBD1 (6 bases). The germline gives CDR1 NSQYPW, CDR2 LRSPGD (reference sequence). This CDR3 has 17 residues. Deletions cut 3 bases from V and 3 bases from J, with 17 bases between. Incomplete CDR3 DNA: TGCACCTGCAGTGCGCCGGCATGGGACAATCCCAACGAA. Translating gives CTCSAPAWDNPNE. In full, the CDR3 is CTCSAPAWDNPNERLFF. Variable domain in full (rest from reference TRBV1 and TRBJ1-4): VTLLEQNPRWRLVPRGQAVNLRCILKNSQYPWMSWYQQDLQKQLQWLFTLRSPGDKEVKSLPGADYLATRVTDTELRLQVANMSQGRTLYCTCSAPAWDNPNERLFFGHGTKLSVL.

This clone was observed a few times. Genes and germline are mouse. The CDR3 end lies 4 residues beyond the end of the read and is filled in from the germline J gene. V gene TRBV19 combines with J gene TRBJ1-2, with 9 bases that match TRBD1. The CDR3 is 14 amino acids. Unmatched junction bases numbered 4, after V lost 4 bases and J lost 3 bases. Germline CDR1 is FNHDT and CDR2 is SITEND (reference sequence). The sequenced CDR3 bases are TGTGCCAGCAGTCCCCGACAGGGGGACTCC. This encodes CASSPRQGDS. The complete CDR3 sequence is CASSPRQGDSDYTF.

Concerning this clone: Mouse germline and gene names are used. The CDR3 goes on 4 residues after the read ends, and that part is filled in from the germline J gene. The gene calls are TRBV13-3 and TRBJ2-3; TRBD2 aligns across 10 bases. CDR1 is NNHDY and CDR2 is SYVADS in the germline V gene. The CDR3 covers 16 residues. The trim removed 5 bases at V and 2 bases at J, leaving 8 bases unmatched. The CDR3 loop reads CASSPTGGVTAETLYF. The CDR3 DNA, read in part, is TGTGCCAGCAGCCCTACTGGGGGGGTCACTGCAGAA.

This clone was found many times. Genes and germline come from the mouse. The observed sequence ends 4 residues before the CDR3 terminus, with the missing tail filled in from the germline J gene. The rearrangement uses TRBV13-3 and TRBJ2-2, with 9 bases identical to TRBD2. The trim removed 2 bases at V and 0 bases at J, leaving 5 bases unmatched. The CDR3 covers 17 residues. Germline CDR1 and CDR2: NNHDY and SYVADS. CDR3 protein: CASSELGGFANTGQLYF. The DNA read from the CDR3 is TGTGCCAGCAGTGAACTGGGGGGCTTTGCAAACACCGGG.